This record covers a single T cell receptor (beta chain). Its target is not known. The data are from a study of T cell responses to AZD1222 COVID-19 vaccine. At the level of the study: Pooled in the analysis were second doses at about 4 or about 12 weeks. Whole-study findings and limits: Spike-specific TCR breadth and depth both grew after two AZD1222 doses. Researchers report vaccine-associated CD4 TCRs spanning spike, with dominance at 160-218 and 743-854.

This CDR3 contains 15 residues. J gave up 8 bases and V 7 bases, and 6 bases lay outside the gene matches. The V gene's germline CDR1 is SNHLY and CDR2 FYNNEI. Repertoires were generated with immunoSEQ multiplex PCR, while TCRdb's copy carries only in-frame clones and drops some. The sample holds around 140,000 clones, less than 95% seen once. The chain recombines TRBV2 with TRBJ2-1, with 15 bases lining up with TRBD2. The source of this sequence is an adult in good health. This material consisted of peripheral blood, taken on day 0 of AZD1222 vaccination. DNA for the CDR3: TGTGCCAGCATGGGACTAGCGGGGGGCATGGATGAGCAGTTCTTC. Translation gives CASMGLAGGMDEQFF. The full variable domain, rest sourced from reference TRBV2 and TRBJ2-1, is EPEVTQTPSHQVTQMGQEVILRCVPISNHLYFYWYRQILGQKVEFLVSFYNNEISEKSEIFDDQFSVERPDGSNFTLKIRSTKLEDSAMYFCASMGLAGGMDEQFFGPGTRLTVL.